The clone carrying this T cell receptor (beta chain) was observed once. One Seattle source followed patients from active infection through their disease course. In the original workflow: For nucleated cells, counts were estimated from reference gene primer amplification. Libraries were prepared by immunoSEQ multiplex PCR; TCRdb keeps only in-frame clonotypes and omits some of them. V and J calls and clone size are given by that table; D and trimming were obtained from the DNA. This table holds 300,000 to 400,000 clones, about nine tenths found once. The data originate from a study of blood T cell repertoires in COVID-19. Study-level background: Material from acute and convalescent COVID-19 was sourced from the United States, Italy and Spain. Nucleic acid was either cDNA or gDNA, and it came from T cells, B-cell-depleted T cells, or PBMCs.

After removal of 10 bases from V and 2 bases from J, the junction contained 10 bases not matched to a gene. The CDR3 loop spans 15 amino acids. Germline CDR1 KGHSH, CDR2 LQKENI. Input material: peripheral blood. This rearrangement joins TRBV18 to TRBJ2-5, with 10 bases identical to TRBD2. The source is a man between 25 and 39 years old with COVID-19, enrolled during active disease. This chain's CDR3 is CATSGGLAFQETQYF. The CDR3 DNA sequence: TGTGCCACCTCTGGGGGACTAGCGTTTCAAGAGACCCAGTACTTC.